This entry is about one TCR beta chain. Its antigen is as yet unknown. The data stem from a study of glioma-infiltrating T cells. General study findings and limits: Gliomas, especially low-grade, showed above-expected tissue-blood divergence; non-neoplastic patients showed below.

Using RNA template, CDR3s of TCR alpha and beta were amplified with iRepertoire arm-PCR. TCRdb reprocessed the multiplex PCR reads via MiXCR and lists one record per CDR3 protein. The sample contains approximately 190,000 distinct CDR3 sequences, approximately 30% of which appear only once. V trimming: 8 bases; J trimming: 3 bases; junction bases outside the gene matches: 13. CDR3 length: 15 residues. Per germline, CDR1 MGHRA and CDR2 YSYEKL. Specimen: glioma tissue, nonneoplastic brain tissue, or PBMCs (not recorded which). The gene calls are TRBV4-1 and TRBJ2-7; 7 bases fit TRBD1. This receptor was obtained from a human donor with low-grade glioma or glioblastoma, undergoing nonglioma brain surgery, or in good health (not recorded which). CDR3 nucleotide sequence: TGCGCCAGCGGAAATCCAGGGGGAAGGTTCTACGAGCAGTACTTC. Its translation: CASGNPGGRFYEQYF.